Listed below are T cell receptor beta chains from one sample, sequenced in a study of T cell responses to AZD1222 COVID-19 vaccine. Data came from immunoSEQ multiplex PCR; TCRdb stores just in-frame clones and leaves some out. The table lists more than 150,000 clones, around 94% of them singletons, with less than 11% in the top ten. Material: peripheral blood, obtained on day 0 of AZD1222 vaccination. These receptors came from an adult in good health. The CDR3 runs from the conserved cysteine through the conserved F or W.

CASSYSDRNGYTF	TRBV6-5	TRBJ1-2
CASSSGTANTGELFF	TRBV6-5	TRBJ2-2
CASRPGTAYEQYF	TRBV6-6	TRBJ2-7
CASRIGQADTQYF	TRBV5-1	TRBJ2-3
CASKGQYYEQYF	TRBV2	TRBJ2-7
CASSLEDRGRTNSPLHF	TRBV5-4	TRBJ1-6
CATSGLSGGALNEQFF	TRBV24-1	TRBJ2-1
CASSEVGRDTEAFF	TRBV5-1	TRBJ1-1
CASGKAGGPHSNQPQHF	TRBV10-2	TRBJ1-5
CASGLGTSGSGADTQYF	TRBV12-5	TRBJ2-3
CAIRGGTEAFF	TRBV10-3	TRBJ1-1
CATSATKLRGYTF	TRBV15	TRBJ1-2
CASSAAFNQPQHF	TRBV9	TRBJ1-5
CASSFSTRGGGYTF	TRBV6-5	TRBJ1-2
CASSERGFDTGELFF	TRBV6-1	TRBJ2-2
CASSVAGSGTYPTGELFF	TRBV9	TRBJ2-2
CASIWGQDYGYTF	TRBV6-5	TRBJ1-2
CASSLRSGLARTDTQYF	TRBV7-9	TRBJ2-3
CATSRDSGRPGDTQYF	TRBV15	TRBJ2-3
CATSDLRGGYTF	TRBV24-1	TRBJ1-2
CASSLGRSQPQHF	TRBV7-9	TRBJ1-5
CASSLKRGGTDTQYF	TRBV5-4	TRBJ2-3
CASSQGGYGYTF	TRBV14	TRBJ1-2
CASSIAITGKTGELFF	TRBV19	TRBJ2-2
CASSLASGRPKGQFF	TRBV5-6	TRBJ2-1
CASTRKARRDTQYF	TRBV7-8	TRBJ2-3
CASSDNRDRELNEQFF	TRBV6-1	TRBJ2-1
CASSLGNYEQYF	TRBV11-2	TRBJ2-7
CASSWDRVSTEAFF	TRBV27	TRBJ1-1
CASSYLGPTEAFF	TRBV6-5	TRBJ1-1
CASIRTGSSYNEQFF	TRBV25-1	TRBJ2-1
CACHGEKAFF	TRBV30	TRBJ1-1
CASSLDGSTDTQYF	TRBV7-2	TRBJ2-3
CASSLDRVPPNTEAFF	TRBV5-5	TRBJ1-1
CASSLVGVPSYNEQFF	TRBV7-3	TRBJ2-1
CASSHNRGLDYGYTF	TRBV4-3	TRBJ1-2
CASSFHNDAPGELFF	TRBV5-4	TRBJ2-2
CASSWETDTEAFF	TRBV6-2/TRBV6-3	TRBJ1-1
CASSVGDSYNSPLHF	TRBV9	TRBJ1-6
CASSGTGTEAFF	TRBV9	TRBJ1-1
CASSPSRGYQPQHF	TRBV6-5	TRBJ1-5